This T cell receptor beta chain was identified in a study of blood T cell repertoires in COVID-19. In the study overall: Acute and convalescent COVID-19 specimens originated in the United States, Italy and Spain.

The CDR3 runs to 17 residues. Germline values: CDR1 LGHNA, CDR2 YSLEER. V was trimmed by 1 base and J by 0 bases, leaving 15 bases between them. Assay: immunoSEQ multiplex PCR; the TCRdb copy retains only in-frame clones and omits some. The sample holds some 150,000 clones, more than 75% seen once. This chain links TRBV4-3 with TRBJ1-1, with a weak D call TRBD1 (5 bases). The sequence came from a woman aged 35 to 49 with acute or convalescent COVID-19. The sample comprised peripheral blood. This chain's CDR3 is CASSQVGGARVNTEAFF. The CDR3, as DNA: TGCGCCAGCAGCCAAGTGGGGGGAGCCAGAGTGAACACTGAAGCTTTCTTT.